These 20 T cell receptor beta chains originate from one sample sequenced in a study of blood T cell repertoires in COVID-19. The protocol was immunoSEQ multiplex PCR, while the TCRdb copy is restricted to in-frame clones and leaves out a portion. The sample lists around 140,000 clones, 75% to 90% occurring once. Sequenced input: peripheral blood. Receptors were obtained from a man over 45 who had recovered from COVID-19.

The chain couples TRBV18 to TRBJ2-2; 9 nucleotides match TRBD2. V lost 4 bases, J lost 5 bases, and 2 bases stayed unmatched. The germline V gene has CDR1 KGHSH and CDR2 LQKENI. The CDR3 is made up of 14 amino acids. The CDR3 loop reads CASSQRGETGELFF. As DNA, the CDR3 is TGTGCCAGCTCACAGCGGGGGGAAACCGGGGAGCTGTTTTTT.

The genes are TRBV7-2 and TRBJ2-1; maybe TRBD2 (7 bases). The CDR3 is 16 residues long. Germline V gives CDR1 SGHTA, CDR2 FQGNSA. Trimming removed 3 bases from V and 1 base from J, with 13 bases in between. CDR3 sequence reads: CASSFRGAGSYNEQFF. CDR3 nucleotide sequence: TGTGCCAGCAGCTTTCGGGGGGCGGGTTCCTACAATGAGCAGTTCTTC.

This rearrangement joins TRBV5-6 to TRBJ2-1; D may be TRBD1 (6 bases). This CDR3 is built from 18 residues. Between the trimmed V and J ends, which lost 0 bases and 3 bases, there was a span of 19 bases. Germline V gene data show CDR1 as SGHDT and CDR2 as YYEEEE. The DNA for the CDR3 is TGTGCCAGCAGCTTGGCCAATCGGGGACAATACCGCTACAATGAGCAGTTCTTC. Its translation: CASSLANRGQYRYNEQFF.

The rearrangement joins TRBV5-8 to TRBJ1-6, with 7 bases aligning to TRBD1. Germline assignment: CDR1 SGHTS and CDR2 YDEGEE. The CDR3 runs 14 residues. The trim removed 4 bases at V and 8 bases at J, leaving 6 bases unmatched. The CDR3 sequence: CASSRRQGDSPLHF. CDR3 DNA sequence: TGTGCCAGCAGCCGACGACAGGGTGATTCACCCCTCCACTTT.

This chain uses TRBV7-2 with TRBJ2-1, with D tentatively TRBD2 (7 bases). The CDR3 sequence is 15 residues long. Germline CDR1 SGHTA, CDR2 FQGNSA. Trimming removed 3 bases from V and 2 bases from J, with 11 bases in between. CDR3: CASSLGRGPYNEQFF. CDR3 nucleotides: TGTGCCAGCAGCTTGGGGCGGGGGCCCTACAATGAGCAGTTCTTC.

The rearrangement joins TRBV4-1 to TRBJ2-5; 9 positions agree with TRBD2. The CDR3 consists of 17 residues. The ends lost 4 bases at V and 1 base at J; junction bases unmatched: 10. CDR1 and CDR2 (germline): MGHRA, YSYEKL. The DNA of the CDR3 is TGCGCCAGCAGCCGGACGGGGTTGCGGGGGGGCCAAGAGACCCAGTACTTC. This gives the protein CASSRTGLRGGQETQYF.

The CDR3 sequence: CASRRGTNTEAFF. The CDR3 nucleotides read TGTGCCAGCAGGCGGGGTACGAACACTGAAGCTTTCTTT. V and J are TRBV2 and TRBJ1-1; unclear D gene. Germline CDR1 SNHLY, CDR2 FYNNEI. V was cut by 6 bases and J by 1 base, with 9 bases left in between. The CDR3 extends over 13 amino acids.

The chain carries TRBV11-3 and TRBJ1-5, with D possibly being TRBD1 (6 bases). Germline V lookup: CDR1 SGHNT, CDR2 YENEEA. Trimming removed 4 bases at V and 7 bases at J, with 11 bases between. The CDR3 runs 13 residues. CDR3 DNA: TGTGCCAGCAGCTCGGGAGGGGGGCAGCCCCAGCATTTT. This sequence encodes CASSSGGGQPQHF.

The CDR3 DNA sequence: TGTGCCAGCAGCCAAGATCGCTACAGGGGAGAAAAACTGTTTTTT. Its translation is CASSQDRYRGEKLFF. V gene TRBV3-1 (or the pseudogene TRBV3-2) combines with J gene TRBJ1-4; 7 nucleotides agree with TRBD1. Germline V gene sequence: CDR1 LGHDT, CDR2 YNNKEL (reference sequence). Trimming cost V 0 bases and J 8 bases; bases outside gene matches: 6. This CDR3 is 15 amino acids long.

The CDR3 loop reads CAWTTGNGYEQYF. In DNA form, the CDR3 reads TGTGCCTGGACGACCGGGAATGGTTACGAGCAGTACTTC. The chain is built from TRBV30 and TRBJ2-7; weak D call: TRBD2 (5 bases). V gave up 4 bases and J gave up 4 bases, with 14 bases separating them. This CDR3 comprises 13 residues. In germline, CDR1 is GTSNPN, CDR2 SVGIG (reference sequence).

The V call is TRBV28, the J call TRBJ1-2; possible D gene TRBD1, 5 bases. V was pared by 2 bases and J by 2 bases, with 9 bases between. The CDR3 runs 14 residues. Germline CDR1 is MDHEN and CDR2 is SYDVKM. The CDR3 nucleotides read TGTGCCAGCAGTTTACCCAGGGTAAACTATGGCTACACCTTC. This translates into CASSLPRVNYGYTF.

V is TRBV30 and J is TRBJ1-2; possibly TRBD1 for D (5 bases). CDR3 length: 13 amino acids. Trimming removed 3 bases at V and 8 bases at J, with 16 bases between. Germline CDR1 GTSNPN, CDR2 SVGIG (reference sequence). This CDR3 is CAWSDGPKGGYTF. CDR3 nucleotides: TGTGCCTGGAGCGACGGACCTAAGGGGGGCTACACCTTC. Using reference TRBV30 and TRBJ1-2 for the parts outside the CDR3, the full variable domain is SQTIHQWPATLVQPVGSPLSLECTVEGTSNPNLYWYRQAAGRGLQLLFYSVGIGQISSEVPQNLSASRPQDRQFILSSKKLLLSDSGFYLCAWSDGPKGGYTFGSGTRLTVV.

The chain uses TRBV7-2 and TRBJ2-2; 10 bases are shared with TRBD1. Germline V gives CDR1 SGHTA, CDR2 FQGNSA. V lost 5 bases and J lost 4; bases outside the gene matches: 10. This CDR3 has 17 residues. As DNA, the CDR3 is TGTGCCAGCAGCGCCCCGAGACAGGGGGCGGCCACCGGGGAGCTGTTTTTT. It specifies CASSAPRQGAATGELFF.

This chain uses TRBV5-1 with TRBJ2-7; TRBD2 is a possible D gene (5 bases). CDR1 and CDR2 from the germline V gene are SGHRS and YFSETQ. The ends were cut back, 1 base at V and 6 bases at J, with 11 bases in the middle. The length of the CDR3 is 13 residues. CDR3 in DNA: TGCGCCAGCAGCTTGCGGGGATCGGCCGAGCAGTACTTC. Encoded protein: CASSLRGSAEQYF.

V is TRBV3-1 (or the pseudogene TRBV3-2) and J is TRBJ2-1, with 13 bases aligning to TRBD2. CDR1 is LGHDT and CDR2 is YNNKEL in the germline V gene (reference sequence). The CDR3 is made up of 19 amino acids. V trimming: 0 bases; J trimming: 0 bases; junction bases outside the gene matches: 5. DNA of the CDR3: TGTGCCAGCAGCCAAGAACTAGCGGGGGGGTCAAGCTCCTACAATGAGCAGTTCTTC. This translates into CASSQELAGGSSSYNEQFF.

The V call is TRBV10-3, the J call TRBJ1-1, with 7 positions matching TRBD1. The CDR3 runs to 13 residues. Germline V gives CDR1 ENHRY, CDR2 SYGVKD. Trimming cost V 4 bases and J 8 bases; bases outside gene matches: 7. CDR3 sequence: CAISGGQTSEAFF. In DNA form, the CDR3 reads TGTGCCATCAGTGGGGGACAGACTTCAGAAGCTTTCTTT.

The rearrangement uses TRBV11-2 and TRBJ2-4, with D perhaps matching TRBD1 (5 bases). Between the trimmed V and J ends, which lost 4 bases and 0 bases, there was a span of 16 bases. This CDR3 contains 17 residues. The germline V gene has CDR1 SGHAT and CDR2 FQNNGV. The CDR3 DNA reads as TGTGCCAGCAGCTCCGGAAACTCAAGGGGAGCCAAAAACATTCAGTACTTC. It is translated as CASSSGNSRGAKNIQYF.

This clone has a single count. The gene calls are TRBV5-6 and TRBJ1-5; D is possibly TRBD1 (6 bases). The CDR3 has 14 amino acids. Germline assignment: CDR1 SGHDT and CDR2 YYEEEE. Deletions cut 3 bases from V and 4 bases from J, with 11 bases between. CDR3 nucleotides: TGTGCCAGCAGCTCAAAACAGGGAAATCAGCCCCAGCATTTT. Translation: CASSSKQGNQPQHF.

The chain carries TRBV7-2 and TRBJ2-5; TRBD2 matches 7 bases. The trim removed 5 bases at V and 4 bases at J, leaving 19 bases unmatched. Germline V gives CDR1 SGHTA, CDR2 FQGNSA. The CDR3 extends over 18 amino acids. This CDR3 is CASSLQFKRRGIGETQYF. The CDR3 coding sequence is TGTGCCAGCAGCCTCCAGTTTAAAAGGCGGGGGATAGGAGAGACCCAGTACTTC.

The chain carries TRBV19 and TRBJ1-5, with a possible D match to TRBD1 (5 bases). Germline CDR1 LNHDA, CDR2 SQIVND (reference sequence). There are 16 residues in the CDR3. Trimming shortened V by 7 bases and J by 0 bases, and 16 bases separated the two germline ends. CDR3 loop: CASTPGGPYSNQPQHF. CDR3 bases: TGTGCCAGTACCCCCGGGGGTCCATATAGCAATCAGCCCCAGCATTTT.